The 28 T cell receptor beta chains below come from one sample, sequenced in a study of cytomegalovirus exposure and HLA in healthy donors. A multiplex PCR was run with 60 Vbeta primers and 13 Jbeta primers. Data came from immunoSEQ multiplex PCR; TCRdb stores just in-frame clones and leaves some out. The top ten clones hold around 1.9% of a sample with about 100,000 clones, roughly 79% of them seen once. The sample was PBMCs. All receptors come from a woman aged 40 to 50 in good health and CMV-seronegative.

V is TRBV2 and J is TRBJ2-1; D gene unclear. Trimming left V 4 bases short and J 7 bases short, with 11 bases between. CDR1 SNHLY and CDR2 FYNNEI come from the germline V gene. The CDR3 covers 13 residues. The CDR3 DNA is TGTGCCAGCAGTGTAAAGCCCGATAATGAGCAGTTCTTC. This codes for CASSVKPDNEQFF.

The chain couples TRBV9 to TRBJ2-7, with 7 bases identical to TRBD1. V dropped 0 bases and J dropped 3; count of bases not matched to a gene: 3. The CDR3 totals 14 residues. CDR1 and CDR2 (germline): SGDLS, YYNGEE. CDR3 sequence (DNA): TGTGCCAGCAGCGTAGGAGACAGGGTCTACGAGCAGTACTTC. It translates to CASSVGDRVYEQYF.

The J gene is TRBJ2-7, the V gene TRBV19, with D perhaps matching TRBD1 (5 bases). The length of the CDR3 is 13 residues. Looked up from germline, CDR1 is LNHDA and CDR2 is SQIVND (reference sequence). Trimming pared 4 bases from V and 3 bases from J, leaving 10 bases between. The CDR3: CASSRQGRYEQYF. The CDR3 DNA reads TGTGCCAGTAGTAGGCAGGGCCGCTACGAGCAGTACTTC.

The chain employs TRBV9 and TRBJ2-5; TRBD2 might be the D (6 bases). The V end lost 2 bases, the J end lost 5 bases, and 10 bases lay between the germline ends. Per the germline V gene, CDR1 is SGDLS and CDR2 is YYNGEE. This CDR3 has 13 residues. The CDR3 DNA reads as TGTGCCAGCAGCGTGGGGGGAGAGGAGACCCAGTACTTC. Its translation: CASSVGGEETQYF.

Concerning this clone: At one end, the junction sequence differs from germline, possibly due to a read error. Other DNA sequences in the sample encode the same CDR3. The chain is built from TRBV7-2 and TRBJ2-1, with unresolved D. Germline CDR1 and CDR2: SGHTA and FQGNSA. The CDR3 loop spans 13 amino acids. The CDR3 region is CASSPAVYNEQFF. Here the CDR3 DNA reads TGCGCCAGCAGCCCCGCAGTTTACAATGAGCAGTTCTTC.

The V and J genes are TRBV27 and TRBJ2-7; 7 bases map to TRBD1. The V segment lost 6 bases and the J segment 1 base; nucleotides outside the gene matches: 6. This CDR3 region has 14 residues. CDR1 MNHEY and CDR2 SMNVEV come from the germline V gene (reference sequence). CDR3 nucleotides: TGTGCCAGCAGCCAGGACAGGTTATCCTACGAGCAGTACTTC. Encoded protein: CASSQDRLSYEQYF.

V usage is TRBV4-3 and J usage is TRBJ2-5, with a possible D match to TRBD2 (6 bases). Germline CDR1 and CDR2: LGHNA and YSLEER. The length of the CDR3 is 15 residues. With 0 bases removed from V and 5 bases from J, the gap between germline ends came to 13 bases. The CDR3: CASSQDTSLFETQYF. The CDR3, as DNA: TGCGCCAGCAGCCAAGATACTAGCTTGTTCGAGACCCAGTACTTC.

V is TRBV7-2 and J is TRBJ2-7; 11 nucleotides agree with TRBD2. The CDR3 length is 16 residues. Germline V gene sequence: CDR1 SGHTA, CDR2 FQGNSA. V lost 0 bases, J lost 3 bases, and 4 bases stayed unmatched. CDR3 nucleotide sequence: TGTGCCAGCAGCTTAGCGTCCCTAGCGGGGGGCTACGAGCAGTACTTC. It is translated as CASSLASLAGGYEQYF.

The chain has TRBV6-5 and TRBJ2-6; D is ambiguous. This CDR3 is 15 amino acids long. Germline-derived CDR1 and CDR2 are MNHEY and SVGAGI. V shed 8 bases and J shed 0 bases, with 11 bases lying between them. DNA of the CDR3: TGTGCCAGCTCAAAACACCTCTCTGGGGCCAACGTCCTGACTTTC. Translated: CASSKHLSGANVLTF.

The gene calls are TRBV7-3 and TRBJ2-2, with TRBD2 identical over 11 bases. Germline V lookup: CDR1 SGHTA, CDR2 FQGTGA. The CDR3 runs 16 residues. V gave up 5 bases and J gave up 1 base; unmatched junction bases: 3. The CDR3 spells CASSHGTSGNTGELFF. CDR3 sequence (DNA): TGTGCCAGCAGCCACGGGACTAGCGGGAACACCGGGGAGCTGTTTTTT.

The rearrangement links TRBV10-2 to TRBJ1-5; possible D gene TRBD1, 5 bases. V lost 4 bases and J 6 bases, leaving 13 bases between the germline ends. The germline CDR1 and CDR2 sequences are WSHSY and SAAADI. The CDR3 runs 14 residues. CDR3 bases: TGCGCCAGCAGTGTAGTAACAGGCTCTCAGCCCCAGCATTTT. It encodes CASSVVTGSQPQHF.

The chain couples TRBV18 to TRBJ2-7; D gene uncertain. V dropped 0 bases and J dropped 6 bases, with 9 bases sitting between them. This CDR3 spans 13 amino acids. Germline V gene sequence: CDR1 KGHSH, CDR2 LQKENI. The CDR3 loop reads CASSPPELSEQYF. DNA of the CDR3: TGTGCCAGCTCACCACCGGAGTTATCCGAGCAGTACTTC. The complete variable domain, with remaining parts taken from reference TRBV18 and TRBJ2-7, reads NAGVMQNPRHLVRRRGQEARLRCSPMKGHSHVYWYRQLPEEGLKFMVYLQKENIIDESGMPKERFSAEFPKEGPSILRIQQVVRGDSAAYFCASSPPELSEQYFGPGTRLTVT.

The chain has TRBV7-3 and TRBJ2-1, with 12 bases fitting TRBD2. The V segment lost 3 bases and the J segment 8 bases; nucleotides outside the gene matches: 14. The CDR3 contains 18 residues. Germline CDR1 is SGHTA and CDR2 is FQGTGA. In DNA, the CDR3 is TGTGCCAGCAGCTTTGGACTAGCGGGACGTTCGGCTACCGATGAGCAGTTCTTC. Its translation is CASSFGLAGRSATDEQFF. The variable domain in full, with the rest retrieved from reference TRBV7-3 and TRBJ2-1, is GAGVSQTPSNKVTEKGKYVELRCDPISGHTALYWYRQSLGQGPEFLIYFQGTGAADDSGLPNDRFFAVRPEGSVSTLKIQRTERGDSAVYLCASSFGLAGRSATDEQFFGPGTRLTVL.

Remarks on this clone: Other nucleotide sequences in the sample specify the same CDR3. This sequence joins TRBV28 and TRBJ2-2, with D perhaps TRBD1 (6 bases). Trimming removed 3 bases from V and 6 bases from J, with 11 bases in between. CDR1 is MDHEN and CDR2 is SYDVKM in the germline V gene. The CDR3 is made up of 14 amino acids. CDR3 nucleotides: TGTGCCAGCAGTTTGGACAGCCGGGCCGGGGAGCTGTTTTTT. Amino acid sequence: CASSLDSRAGELFF.

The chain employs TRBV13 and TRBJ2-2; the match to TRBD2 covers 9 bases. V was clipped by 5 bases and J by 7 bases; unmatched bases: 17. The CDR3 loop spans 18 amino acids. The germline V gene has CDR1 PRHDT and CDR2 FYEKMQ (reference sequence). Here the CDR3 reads CASSPLLGREGKDGELFF. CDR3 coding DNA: TGTGCCAGCAGCCCCTTACTGGGGCGGGAGGGCAAGGACGGGGAGCTGTTTTTT.

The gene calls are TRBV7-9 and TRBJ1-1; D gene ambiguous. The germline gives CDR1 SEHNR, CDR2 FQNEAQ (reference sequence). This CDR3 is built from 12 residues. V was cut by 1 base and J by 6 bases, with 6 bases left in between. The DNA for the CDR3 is TGTGCCAGCAGCTTAGGCCAGGCTGAAGCTTTCTTT. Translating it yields CASSLGQAEAFF. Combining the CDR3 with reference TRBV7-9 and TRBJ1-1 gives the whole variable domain DTGVSQNPRHKITKRGQNVTFRCDPISEHNRLYWYRQTLGQGPEFLTYFQNEAQLEKSRLLSDRFSAERPKGSFSTLEIQRTEQGDSAMYLCASSLGQAEAFFGQGTRLTVV.

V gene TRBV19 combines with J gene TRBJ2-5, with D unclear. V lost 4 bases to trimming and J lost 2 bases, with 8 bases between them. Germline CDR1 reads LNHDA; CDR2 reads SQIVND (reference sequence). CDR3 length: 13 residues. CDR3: CASSNARQETQYF. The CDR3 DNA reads TGTGCCAGTAGTAATGCCAGACAAGAGACCCAGTACTTC.

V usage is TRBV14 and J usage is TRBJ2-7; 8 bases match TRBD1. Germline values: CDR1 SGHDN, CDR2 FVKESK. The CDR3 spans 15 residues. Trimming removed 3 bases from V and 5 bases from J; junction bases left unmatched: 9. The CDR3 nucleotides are TGTGCCAGCAGCCATGGCAGGGGGCGAGGAAACGAGCAGTACTTC. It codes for CASSHGRGRGNEQYF.

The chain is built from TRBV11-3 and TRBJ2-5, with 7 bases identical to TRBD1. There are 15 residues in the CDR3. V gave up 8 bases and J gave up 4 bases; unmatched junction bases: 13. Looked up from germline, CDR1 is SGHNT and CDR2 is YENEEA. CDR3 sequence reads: CASSKGGQAVETQYF. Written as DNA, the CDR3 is TGTGCCAGCTCAAAGGGTGGACAGGCGGTAGAGACCCAGTACTTC.

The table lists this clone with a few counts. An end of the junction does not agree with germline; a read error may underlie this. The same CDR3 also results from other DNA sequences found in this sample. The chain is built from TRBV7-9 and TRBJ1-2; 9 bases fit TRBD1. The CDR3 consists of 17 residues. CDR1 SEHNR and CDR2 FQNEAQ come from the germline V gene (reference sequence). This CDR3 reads CSSSLGGQGPVRHGYTF. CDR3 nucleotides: TGTTCCAGCAGCTTAGGGGGACAGGGACCCGTAAGGCATGGCTACACCTTC.

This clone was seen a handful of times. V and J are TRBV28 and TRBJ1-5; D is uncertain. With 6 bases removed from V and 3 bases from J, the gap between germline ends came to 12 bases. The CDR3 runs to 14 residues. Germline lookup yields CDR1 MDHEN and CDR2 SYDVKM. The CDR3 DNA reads TGTGCCAGCAGCCATGTACAGAACAATCAGCCCCAGCATTTT. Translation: CASSHVQNNQPQHF.

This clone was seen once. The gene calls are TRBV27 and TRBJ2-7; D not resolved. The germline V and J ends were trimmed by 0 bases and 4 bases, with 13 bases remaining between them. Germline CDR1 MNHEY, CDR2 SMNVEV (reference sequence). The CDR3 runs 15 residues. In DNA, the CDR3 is TGTGCCAGCAGTTTATCAGACCCCGTAGCTTACGAGCAGTACTTC. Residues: CASSLSDPVAYEQYF.

CDR3 DNA: TGCAGCGTTGACAAGAACACTGAAGCTTTCTTT. It is translated as CSVDKNTEAFF. V gene TRBV29-1 combines with J gene TRBJ1-1, with D unclear. The CDR3 extends over 11 amino acids. Germline CDR1 reads SQVTM; CDR2 reads ANQGSEA. Trimming took 3 bases from V and 1 from J, leaving 3 bases between them. The variable domain in full, completed from reference TRBV29-1 and TRBJ1-1, reads SAVISQKPSRDICQRGTSLTIQCQVDSQVTMMFWYRQQPGQSLTLIATANQGSEATYESGFVIDKFPISRPNLTFSTLTVSNMSPEDSSIYLCSVDKNTEAFFGQGTRLTVV.

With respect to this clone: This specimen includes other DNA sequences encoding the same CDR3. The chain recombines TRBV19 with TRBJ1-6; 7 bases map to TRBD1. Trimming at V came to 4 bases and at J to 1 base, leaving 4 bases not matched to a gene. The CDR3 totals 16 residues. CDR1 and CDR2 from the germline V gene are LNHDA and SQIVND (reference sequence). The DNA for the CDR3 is TGTGCCAGTAGTAGTACAGGGGTGTCCTATAATTCACCCCTCCACTTT. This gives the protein CASSSTGVSYNSPLHF.

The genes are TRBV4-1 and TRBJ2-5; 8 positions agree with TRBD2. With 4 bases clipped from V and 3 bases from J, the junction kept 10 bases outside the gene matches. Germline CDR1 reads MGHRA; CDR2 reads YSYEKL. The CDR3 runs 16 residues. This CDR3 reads CASSPGGGAGEETQYF. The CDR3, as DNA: TGCGCCAGCAGCCCTGGAGGAGGAGCGGGGGAAGAGACCCAGTACTTC.

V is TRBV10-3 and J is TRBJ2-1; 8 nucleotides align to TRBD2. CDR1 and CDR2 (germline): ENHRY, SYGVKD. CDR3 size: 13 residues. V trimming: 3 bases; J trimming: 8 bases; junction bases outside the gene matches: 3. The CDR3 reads CAISDPGGDEQFF. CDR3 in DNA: TGTGCCATCAGTGATCCCGGGGGGGATGAGCAGTTCTTC.

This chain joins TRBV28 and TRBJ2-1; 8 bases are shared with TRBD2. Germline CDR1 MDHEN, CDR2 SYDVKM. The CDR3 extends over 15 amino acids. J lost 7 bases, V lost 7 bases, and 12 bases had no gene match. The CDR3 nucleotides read TGTGCCAGCATGGTCGCCTCCGGGACTAGTAATGAGCAGTTCTTC. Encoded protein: CASMVASGTSNEQFF.

The chain's CDR3 is CSVDDPMRGNTIYF. For the CDR3, the DNA is TGCAGCGTTGATGACCCCATGCGGGGAAACACCATATATTTT. The chain couples TRBV29-1 to TRBJ1-3; D remains unclear. V lost 3 bases, J lost 4 bases, and 13 bases lay in between. Germline V CDR1 and CDR2: SQVTM, ANQGSEA. The CDR3 extends over 14 amino acids.